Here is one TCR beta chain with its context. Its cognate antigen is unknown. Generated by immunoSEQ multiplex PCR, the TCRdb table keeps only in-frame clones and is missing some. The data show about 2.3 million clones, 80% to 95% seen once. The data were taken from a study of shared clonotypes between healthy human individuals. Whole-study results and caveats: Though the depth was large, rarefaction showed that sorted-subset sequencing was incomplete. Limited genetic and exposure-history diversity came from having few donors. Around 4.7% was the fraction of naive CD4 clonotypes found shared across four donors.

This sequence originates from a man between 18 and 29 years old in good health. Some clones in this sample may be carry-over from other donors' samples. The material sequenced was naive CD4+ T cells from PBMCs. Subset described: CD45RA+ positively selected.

The chain's CDR3 is CASSLVVGGRGIRETQYF. The CDR3 DNA reads as TGTGCCAGCAGCTTAGTCGTGGGTGGGAGGGGGATTAGAGAGACCCAGTACTTC. The J gene is TRBJ2-5, the V gene TRBV7-8, with D maybe TRBD2 (7 bases). The CDR3 is 18 amino acids. Germline CDR1 is SGHVS and CDR2 is FQNEAQ. V was cut by 1 base and J by 4 bases, with 22 bases left in between. The complete variable domain, with remaining parts taken from reference TRBV7-8 and TRBJ2-5, reads GAGVSQSPRYKVAKRGQDVALRCDPISGHVSLFWYQQALGQGPEFLTYFQNEAQLDKSGLPSDRFFAERPEGSVSTLKIQRTQQEDSAVYLCASSLVVGGRGIRETQYFGPGTRLLVL.